Given below is one T cell receptor (beta chain) in context. This clone was detected a few times. No antigen is known for it. The CDR3 end lies 3 residues beyond the end of the read and is filled in from the germline J gene. Most CVID patients and most healthy controls were of Caucasian heritage. From each donor, roughly 4.5 to 8 ml of heparinized peripheral whole blood was collected. TCRbeta CDR3 repertoires were sequenced from genomic DNA of adults with common variable immune deficiency (CVID) and healthy adult controls. A total of approximately 22 healthy adult volunteers (about 12 female and approximately ten male; age range about 20 to 70 years, mean age about 32) were included in the control group. Diluted blood was density-centrifuged over Hypaque 1077 or Ficoll-Paque to isolate peripheral blood mononuclear cells. Unsorted mononuclear cells served as the source of genomic DNA, which was extracted either by Qiagen column purification or by a centrifugation-based method.

The data stem from a study of T cell clonality in common variable immunodeficiency (dated by TCRdb to the mid-2010s). What the work shows at the level of the full study, not this receptor alone: Although equal DNA input was used, an average of roughly 80,000 unique sequences per sample was obtained for controls, compared with some 30,000 for CVID samples. CVID TCRbeta sequences were reported to have fewer deletions and N-nucleotide insertions and to lack highly modified clones with 13 or more V deletions. CVID subjects shared fewer TCRbeta clones with each other than healthy controls did (p < 0.0001). According to the authors, figuring out what caused the increased clonality in CVID would require sequencing the repertoires of T cell subpopulations. Correlations of repertoire features with clinical complications were constrained by heterogeneity among patients within the CVID cohort. TCRbeta clonality was higher in CVID subjects than in healthy controls (t-test p = 0.018), and the increase was most characteristic of about a third of subjects.

Equivalent amounts of genomic DNA from CVID and control samples were used as sequencing input. For every sample, a 60 bp segment covering the rearranged TCRbeta CDR3 region was amplified and then sequenced. TCRbeta amplification used the immunoSEQ assay, a bias-corrected multiplex PCR with high-throughput sequencing. Processing in the source paper ran as follows. Each unique nucleotide sequence was treated as a clone and annotated with V, D and J genes, copy number and frequency. Sequences were labeled productive if in frame, and non-productive if out of frame or containing stop codons. Clonality was calculated from Shannon's entropy as previously described. The predicted amino acid sequences of productive clones were used to derive mean CDR3 Kyte-Doolittle hydropathy. The R hclust function was used to hierarchically cluster scaled V gene usage with Manhattan distance and complete linkage. Sharing of clones by CDR3 amino acid sequence was evaluated by resampling 12 repertoires per group over 100 rounds. The repertoires were searched for 70 published EBV-specific and almost 250 published CMV-specific TCRbeta sequences. Two CVID samples yielding fewer than 10,000 sequences were excluded from analysis, leaving 42 CVID repertoires. Not all clones reach the TCRdb copy of this immuneACCESS table, which keeps in-frame sequences only. Checked studies attribute under half of the gap to unresolved V genes and leave the rest unexplained. Clonal size and the V and J genes are those of that table, whereas D and trimming came from the DNA. The table puts about 52,000 clones in this sample, none counted just once. 3% to 3.5% of the sample is taken by the ten largest.

As encoded in the germline V gene, CDR1 is MNHNS while CDR2 is SASEGT. The CDR3 goes from the cysteine to the phenylalanine over 18 residues. Shown are 45 bases from within the CDR3, in frame from base 1. From V the trimming removes 0 bases and from J it removes 2 bases, while the gene matches leave 10 bases of the junction unaccounted for. This TCR was sampled from a person aged 18 to 75 in good health. This chain is built from TRBV6-1 and TRBJ2-3; TRBD2 agrees with 8 junctional bases. Sequenced material: peripheral blood mononuclear cells. The CDR3 region: CASSEALLGRGVTDTQYF. Partial CDR3 DNA: TGTGCCAGCAGTGAAGCGCTATTGGGGCGGGGGGTCACAGATACG.